The present entry profiles one TCR beta chain with its context. V dropped 2 bases and J dropped 9 bases, with 17 bases sitting between them. This CDR3 comprises 15 residues. Germline loops: CDR1 SNHLY, CDR2 FYNNEI. This sample is drawn from a study of control samples from healthy donors and cancer patients. The protocol was immunoSEQ multiplex PCR, while the TCRdb copy is restricted to in-frame clones and leaves out a portion. The data contain some 130,000 clones, around nine tenths of them seen just once; the ten biggest clones take up over 2%. Sample: blood. The clonotype originates from a young man in good health. The gene calls are TRBV2 and TRBJ2-1, with a tentative D call TRBD2 (6 bases). Here the CDR3 reads CASSESLALYGEQFF. The CDR3, as DNA: TGTGCCAGCAGTGAAAGCCTAGCGCTCTACGGTGAGCAGTTCTTC. The full variable domain, with the rest looked up from reference TRBV2 and TRBJ2-1, is EPEVTQTPSHQVTQMGQEVILRCVPISNHLYFYWYRQILGQKVEFLVSFYNNEISEKSEIFDDQFSVERPDGSNFTLKIRSTKLEDSAMYFCASSESLALYGEQFFGPGTRLTVL.